The T cell receptor beta chain under discussion was sequenced for a study of Ad26.COV2.S vaccination and SARS-CoV-2 variants. The overall study: Dosing was one shot or two shots 56 days apart.

Whole-study results and caveats: Reportedly, after vaccination the spike-specific CD8+ and CD4+ T cell responses displayed substantial breadth. Breadth and depth estimates from TCRs may understate total T cell responses.

Points on this clone: Its antigen is currently unknown.

The assay was immunoSEQ multiplex PCR, and TCRdb's table has in-frame clones only and misses some. The table lists hundreds of thousands of clones, over 75% of them singletons. Indicated treatment: some 19 received Ad26.COV2.S at low or high dose, single or two shots; about 5 received placebo; per-sample allocation not given. Samples analyzed were those drawn on day 63 after the first vaccine or placebo injection. Built on an Ad26 vector, the vaccine expressed Wuhan-strain SARS-CoV-2 spike. The sequenced sample was peripheral blood, obtained in a trial of Ad26.COV2.S vaccine versus placebo. The sequence was collected from a person between 18 and 65 years old who received the Ad26.COV2.S COVID-19 vaccine or a placebo.

The DNA of the CDR3 is TGTGCCTGGAAAAAAAAGGGACAGAGCAATCAGCCCCAGCATTTT. It specifies CAWKKKGQSNQPQHF. J is TRBJ1-5 and V is TRBV30; 7 positions agree with TRBD1. The ends lost 4 bases at V and 1 base at J; junction bases unmatched: 7. The length of the CDR3 is 15 residues. Germline V gene lookup returns CDR1 GTSNPN and CDR2 SVGIG (reference sequence).